These 18 T cell receptor beta chains were all obtained from the same sample, sequenced in a study of OX40 agonist ivuxolimab in advanced cancers. The method was immunoSEQ multiplex PCR; TCRdb's version includes in-frame clones alone and lacks a portion of them. The data hold tens of thousands of clones, with around 80% observed a single time. Sample: CD4+ or CD8+ T cells sorted from blood, taken in a trial of the OX40 agonist ivuxolimab. Every receptor here comes from an adult with an advanced solid tumor such as melanoma, head and neck, liver or kidney cancer.

This clone was seen more than once but under ten times. The chain has TRBV5-1 and TRBJ1-1; D remains ambiguous. V was shortened by 4 bases and J by 2 bases, with 15 bases between the two germline ends. Looked up from germline, CDR1 is SGHRS and CDR2 is YFSETQ. The CDR3 spans 15 residues. This CDR3 reads CASSLVTGFNTEAFF. CDR3 sequence (DNA): TGCGCCAGCAGCCTGGTTACGGGTTTTAACACTGAAGCTTTCTTT.

As regards this clone: This specimen includes other DNA sequences encoding the same CDR3. J is TRBJ1-2 and V is TRBV27; 9 bases align to TRBD1. This CDR3 comprises 13 residues. V gave up 5 bases and J gave up 6 bases; unmatched junction bases: 4. Germline lookup yields CDR1 MNHEY and CDR2 SMNVEV (reference sequence). The CDR3 nucleotides read TGTGCCAGCAGTCTAGGGACAGGGAATGGCTACACCTTC. Translated, it gives CASSLGTGNGYTF.

The sample holds a few counts of this clone. The genes are TRBV9 and TRBJ1-1; D gene ambiguous. V was pared by 5 bases and J by 6 bases, with 17 bases between. The germline CDR1 and CDR2 sequences are SGDLS and YYNGEE. The CDR3 is 14 residues long. CDR3 coding DNA: TGTGCCAGCAGTATATTTCCGGGGATCGCTGAAGCTTTCTTT. It translates to CASSIFPGIAEAFF.

This chain uses TRBV18 with TRBJ1-4; maybe TRBD1 (5 bases). The CDR3 is made up of 17 amino acids. Trimming cost V 6 bases and J 6 bases, with 23 bases left between them. CDR1 KGHSH and CDR2 LQKENI come from the germline V gene. The CDR3 here is CASSPTGRRGFDEKLFF. CDR3 bases: TGTGCCAGCTCGCCGACCGGGAGACGGGGCTTCGATGAAAAACTGTTTTTT.

Points on this clone: This likely reflects a read error, since a far larger clone is one base away. The rearrangement links TRBV6-6 to TRBJ2-5, with D uncertain. The end of the DNA aligns better with TRBJ2-7, so the J call may be wrong. This CDR3 has 11 amino acids. CDR1 MNHNY and CDR2 SVGAGI come from the germline V gene (reference sequence). CDR3 in amino acids: CASNIVTEQYF. The CDR3 DNA reads TGTGCCAGCAATATAGTTACCGAGCAGTACTTC.

The rearrangement uses TRBV29-1 and TRBJ1-2, with 10 bases that match TRBD1. The CDR3 consists of 12 residues. The germline gives CDR1 SQVTM, CDR2 ANQGSEA. V trimming: 6 bases; J trimming: 8 bases; junction bases outside the gene matches: 6. This CDR3 is CSVGDRGGGYTF. In nucleotides, the CDR3 is TGCAGCGTGGGGGACAGGGGAGGAGGCTACACCTTC.

The chain combines TRBV27 with TRBJ2-7, with D perhaps matching TRBD1 or TRBD2 (6 bases each). The CDR3 has 14 residues. Between the trimmed V and J ends, which lost 5 bases and 7 bases, there was a span of 18 bases. Germline loops: CDR1 MNHEY, CDR2 SMNVEV (reference sequence). Here the CDR3 reads CASSRWDNGGEQYF. CDR3 nucleotides: TGTGCCAGCAGTCGTTGGGACAATGGGGGGGAGCAGTACTTC.

This clone was recorded a few times. This chain joins TRBV4-1 and TRBJ2-3; TRBD1 matches 10 bases. Germline CDR1 MGHRA, CDR2 YSYEKL. The CDR3 consists of 15 residues. The trim removed 3 bases at V and 2 bases at J, leaving 2 bases unmatched. The CDR3 DNA follows: TGCGCCAGCAGCCAGGGACAGGGGATCACAGATACGCAGTATTTT. This sequence encodes CASSQGQGITDTQYF.

The rearrangement uses TRBV19 and TRBJ2-3; D is possibly TRBD1 or TRBD2 (7 bases each). Trimming took 7 bases from V and 6 from J, leaving 11 bases between them. The CDR3 length is 12 residues. The V gene's germline CDR1 is LNHDA and CDR2 SQIVND (reference sequence). CDR3 nucleotides: TGTGCCAGTACCAGGGGGGGCGATACGCAGTATTTT. The encoded protein is CASTRGGDTQYF.

The chain carries TRBV19 and TRBJ1-1, with TRBD1 matching 8 bases. Germline-derived CDR1 and CDR2 are LNHDA and SQIVND (reference sequence). The CDR3 runs 15 residues. J gave up 5 bases and V 5 bases, and 10 bases lay outside the gene matches. The CDR3 protein is CASSPLRQGRTEAFF. The CDR3 region has the DNA TGTGCCAGTAGTCCCCTTCGACAGGGGAGGACTGAAGCTTTCTTT.

This clone was seen repeatedly, ten times or more. This chain joins TRBV2 and TRBJ2-7; 10 bases align to TRBD1. CDR3 length equals 14 residues. V shed 5 bases and J 5 bases; nucleotides not matched to a gene: 6. Germline-derived CDR1 and CDR2 are SNHLY and FYNNEI. The CDR3 loop reads CASSWTGGMDEQYF. In DNA form, the CDR3 reads TGTGCCAGCAGTTGGACAGGGGGGATGGACGAGCAGTACTTC.

The chain links TRBV5-1 to TRBJ2-7, with 9 positions matching TRBD2. This CDR3 region has 15 residues. Germline CDR1 SGHRS, CDR2 YFSETQ. V was pared by 0 bases and J by 5 bases, with 6 bases of the junction left unmatched. For the CDR3, the DNA is TGCGCCAGCAGCTTGGAAGGGACTAGCAATAACGAGCAGTACTTC. Amino acids: CASSLEGTSNNEQYF.

The chain couples TRBV28 to TRBJ2-7; tentatively, D is TRBD2 (6 bases). This CDR3 is built from 15 residues. The germline CDR1 and CDR2 sequences are MDHEN and SYDVKM. Trimming cost V 5 bases and J 4 bases, with 18 bases left between them. DNA for the CDR3: TGTGCCAGCAGTGGGGGAGGAGGTAACAGGTACGAGCAGTACTTC. Its translation is CASSGGGGNRYEQYF. Full variable domain (remainder filled in from reference TRBV28 and TRBJ2-7): DVKVTQSSRYLVKRTGEKVFLECVQDMDHENMFWYRQDPGLGLRLIYFSYDVKMKEKGDIPEGYSVSREKKERFSLILESASTNQTSMYLCASSGGGGNRYEQYFGPGTRLTVT.

CDR3 in amino acids: CASSIPRVTANYGYTF. The CDR3 region has the DNA TGTGCCAGTAGTATACCCCGAGTGACAGCTAACTATGGCTACACCTTC. The V gene is TRBV19, the J gene TRBJ1-2, with a weak D call TRBD1 (5 bases). Trimming left V 2 bases short and J 0 bases short, with 13 bases between. The V gene's germline CDR1 is LNHDA and CDR2 SQIVND (reference sequence). The CDR3 contains 16 residues.

The gene calls are TRBV6-6 and TRBJ2-7; D ambiguous. Germline V CDR1 and CDR2: MNHNY, SVGAGI (reference sequence). The V end lost 4 bases, the J end lost 0 bases, and 4 bases lay between the germline ends. The CDR3 runs 12 residues. The CDR3: CASSLDSYEQYF. CDR3 bases: TGTGCCAGCAGTTTGGACTCCTACGAGCAGTACTTC.

The genes are TRBV29-1 and TRBJ2-1; the match to TRBD2 covers 11 bases. Germline V gene data show CDR1 as SQVTM and CDR2 as ANQGSEA. CDR3 length: 15 residues. The V gene end was trimmed by 7 bases and the J gene end by 2 bases; junction bases not matched to a gene: 7. CDR3 sequence (DNA): TGCAGCGCTCCGACTAGCGGGACTACCTACAATGAGCAGTTCTTC. Translating gives CSAPTSGTTYNEQFF.

This clone has a single count. V usage is TRBV30 and J usage is TRBJ2-5, with D perhaps matching TRBD2 (5 bases). The CDR3 spans 13 residues. Per germline, CDR1 GTSNPN and CDR2 SVGIG (reference sequence). V lost 1 base and J 6 bases, leaving 12 bases between the germline ends. The chain's CDR3 is CAWSGGSAKTQYF. CDR3 nucleotide sequence: TGTGCCTGGAGTGGGGGTAGCGCAAAGACCCAGTACTTC.

This clone was found a few times. The rearrangement joins TRBV7-2 to TRBJ2-3; D may correspond to TRBD1 or TRBD2 (5 bases each). This CDR3 contains 17 residues. Germline V gives CDR1 SGHTA, CDR2 FQGNSA. V was trimmed by 1 base and J by 8 bases, leaving 22 bases between them. DNA for the CDR3: TGTGCCAGCAGCTTAGGGGGCAGGGCGGGTGCCAAGGGTACGCAGTATTTT. Translating it yields CASSLGGRAGAKGTQYF. Filled out from reference TRBV7-2 and TRBJ2-3, the complete variable domain reads GAGVSQSPSNKVTEKGKDVELRCDPISGHTALYWYRQSLGQGLEFLIYFQGNSAPDKSGLPSDRFSAERTGGSVSTLTIQRTQQEDSAVYLCASSLGGRAGAKGTQYFGPGTRLTVL.